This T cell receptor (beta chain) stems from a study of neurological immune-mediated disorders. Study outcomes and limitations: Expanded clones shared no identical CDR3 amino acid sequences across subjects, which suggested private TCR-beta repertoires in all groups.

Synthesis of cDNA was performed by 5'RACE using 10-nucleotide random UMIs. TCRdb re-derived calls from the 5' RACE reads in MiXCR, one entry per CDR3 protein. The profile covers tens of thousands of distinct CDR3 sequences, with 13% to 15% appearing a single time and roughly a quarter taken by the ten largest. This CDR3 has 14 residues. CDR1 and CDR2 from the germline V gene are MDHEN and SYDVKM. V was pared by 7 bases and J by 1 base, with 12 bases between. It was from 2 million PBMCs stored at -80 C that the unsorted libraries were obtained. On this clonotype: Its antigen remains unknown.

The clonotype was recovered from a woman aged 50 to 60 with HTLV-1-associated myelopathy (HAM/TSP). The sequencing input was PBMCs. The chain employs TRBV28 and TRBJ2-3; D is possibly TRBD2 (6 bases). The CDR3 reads CASTSGGGTDTQYF. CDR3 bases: TGTGCCAGCACTTCGGGCGGGGGCACAGATACGCAGTATTTT.